The 12 T cell receptor beta chains listed next were all sequenced from one sample in a study of blood T cell repertoires in COVID-19. Clones were sequenced by immunoSEQ multiplex PCR, and TCRdb holds only the in-frame ones, with some missing. The sample consists of over 150,000 clones, 91% of them appearing once. Material for sequencing was peripheral blood. The receptors come from a man aged 50 to 59 with acute or convalescent COVID-19.

The sample holds a few counts of this clone. Other DNA sequences of this sample code for an identical CDR3. The CDR3 region is CASSEGRYQPQHF. The DNA of the CDR3 is TGTGCCAGCAGTGAGGGCAGGTATCAGCCCCAGCATTTT. This chain connects TRBV2 to TRBJ1-5, with D hard to call. Germline CDR1 and CDR2: SNHLY and FYNNEI. CDR3 length: 13 residues. Deletions cut 3 bases from V and 5 bases from J, with 8 bases between.

This chain joins TRBV30 and TRBJ1-5; D unresolved. Germline CDR1 GTSNPN, CDR2 SVGIG (reference sequence). The CDR3 has 13 residues. CDR3 nucleotide sequence: TGTGTCTCGCGGAAGTGCTCGCGGCAGCCCCAGCATTTT. It encodes CVSRKCSRQPQHF.

The chain links TRBV7-2 to TRBJ2-2, with TRBD1 matching 7 bases. The CDR3 length is 16 residues. The J segment lost 5 bases and the V segment lost 0 bases, leaving 6 bases of the junction unmatched. Germline-derived CDR1 and CDR2 are SGHTA and FQGNSA. The CDR3 is CASSLAGGDFTGELFF. In nucleotides, the CDR3 is TGTGCCAGCAGCTTAGCAGGGGGCGATTTTACCGGGGAGCTGTTTTTT.

Note on this clone: An end of the junction differs from the germline gene, which may be a read error. The chain carries TRBV7-2 and TRBJ2-5; D not resolved. This CDR3 has 13 residues. Germline V gene sequence: CDR1 SGHTA, CDR2 FQGNSA. For the CDR3, the DNA is TGTGCCAGCAGTTTAGTCCACTGGGAGACCCAGTACTTC. This encodes CASSLVHWETQYF. The full variable domain, with the rest looked up from reference TRBV7-2 and TRBJ2-5, is GAGVSQSPSNKVTEKGKDVELRCDPISGHTALYWYRQSLGQGLEFLIYFQGNSAPDKSGLPSDRFSAERTGGSVSTLTIQRTQQEDSAVYLCASSLVHWETQYFGPGTRLLVL.

This clone was seen only once. The chain joins TRBV12-5 to TRBJ2-7; the match to TRBD1 covers 9 bases. Germline assignment: CDR1 LGHNT and CDR2 FRNRAP. The CDR3 loop spans 14 amino acids. V shed 7 bases, J shed 4 bases, and the junction held 8 bases outside the gene matches. In DNA form, the CDR3 reads TGTGCTAGTGCCTTCGGACAGGGGTGGTACGAGCAGTACGTC. It encodes CASAFGQGWYEQYV.

V is TRBV7-8 and J is TRBJ2-7; tentatively, D is TRBD1 (5 bases). The germline V and J ends were trimmed by 2 bases and 3 bases, with 20 bases remaining between them. Germline V lookup: CDR1 SGHVS, CDR2 FQNEAQ. The CDR3 length is 17 residues. CDR3 loop: CASSLQTANHPDYEQYV. CDR3 nucleotides: TGTGCCAGCAGCTTACAGACAGCCAACCATCCGGACTACGAGCAGTACGTC.

This clone came up once. The chain couples TRBV5-1 to TRBJ1-1; 11 bases agree with TRBD1. CDR1 is SGHRS, CDR2 YFSETQ, per germline. J was trimmed by 4 bases and V by 4 bases; bases with no gene match: 3. The CDR3 is made up of 14 amino acids. CDR3: CASSGDRGITEAFF. The CDR3 nucleotides read TGCGCCAGCAGCGGGGACAGGGGGATCACTGAAGCTTTCTTT. The full variable domain, rest sourced from reference TRBV5-1 and TRBJ1-1, is KAGVTQTPRYLIKTRGQQVTLSCSPISGHRSVSWYQQTPGQGLQFLFEYFSETQRNKGNFPGRFSGRQFSNSRSEMNVSTLELGDSALYLCASSGDRGITEAFFGQGTRLTVV.

The chain links TRBV12-3 or TRBV12-4 to TRBJ2-1; a weak D match, TRBD1 (5 bases). Trimming shortened V by 3 bases and J by 10 bases, and 10 bases separated the two germline ends. CDR3 size: 12 residues. DNA of the CDR3: TGTGCCAGCAGTTTTGGGGCTGGCGAGCAGTTCTTC. Amino acid sequence: CASSFGAGEQFF.

V gene TRBV19 combines with J gene TRBJ1-5, with 12 bases lining up with TRBD1. V lost 4 bases and J lost 11; bases outside the gene matches: 3. Germline V gene data show CDR1 as LNHDA and CDR2 as SQIVND (reference sequence). The CDR3 has 13 residues. Written as DNA, the CDR3 is TGTGCCAGTAGTAGGGGACAGGGGGCGGCCCAGCATTTT. Its protein is CASSRGQGAAQHF.

V gene TRBV25-1 combines with J gene TRBJ1-5; the match to TRBD1 covers 9 bases. From germline, CDR1 is MGHDK and CDR2 SYGVNS. The ends lost 4 bases at V and 7 bases at J; junction bases unmatched: 8. There are 15 residues in the CDR3. The CDR3 spells CASSAATGGWQPQHF. The CDR3 DNA reads TGTGCCAGCAGTGCGGCTACAGGGGGCTGGCAGCCCCAGCATTTT.

The gene calls are TRBV5-8 and TRBJ2-2; tentative D call: TRBD1 (5 bases). The germline V gene has CDR1 SGHTS and CDR2 YDEGEE. The CDR3 runs 15 residues. Trimming cost V 2 bases and J 2 bases, with 10 bases left between them. CDR3 region: CASSLRQFNTGELFF. The CDR3 DNA is TGTGCCAGCAGCTTAAGACAGTTTAACACCGGGGAGCTGTTTTTT.

V and J are TRBV5-1 and TRBJ2-1; 12 bases fit TRBD2. V lost 3 bases to trimming and J lost 10 bases; unmatched junction nucleotides: 17. Germline-derived CDR1 and CDR2 are SGHRS and YFSETQ. The CDR3 has 18 residues. The CDR3 sequence is CASSSHDSLAGGPSEQFF. The CDR3 nucleotides are TGCGCCAGCAGCTCCCACGATTCGCTAGCGGGGGGGCCTAGCGAGCAGTTCTTC.